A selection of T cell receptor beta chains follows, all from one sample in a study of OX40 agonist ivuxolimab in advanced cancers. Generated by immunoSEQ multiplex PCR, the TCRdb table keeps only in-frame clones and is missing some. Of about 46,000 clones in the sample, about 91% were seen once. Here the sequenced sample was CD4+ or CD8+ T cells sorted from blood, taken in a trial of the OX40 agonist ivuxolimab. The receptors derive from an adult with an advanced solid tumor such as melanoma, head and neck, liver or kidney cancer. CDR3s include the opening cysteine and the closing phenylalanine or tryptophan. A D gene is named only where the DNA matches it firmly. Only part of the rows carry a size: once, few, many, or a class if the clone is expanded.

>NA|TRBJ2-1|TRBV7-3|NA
TGTGCCAGCAGCCCAGGACGGGGGTACAATGAGCAGTTCTTC
CASSPGRGYNEQFF
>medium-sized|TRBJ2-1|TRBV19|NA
TGTGCCAGTAGTTTCTTCGACTACAATGAGCAGTTCTTC
CASSFFDYNEQFF
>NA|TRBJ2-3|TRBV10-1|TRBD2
TGCGCCAGCAGTGAGTCGAAACTAGCGGGCCGCACAGATACGCAGTATTTT
CASSESKLAGRTDTQYF
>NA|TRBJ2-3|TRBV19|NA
TGTGCCAGTAGTATAGGAAGGAGGCTGATCACAGATACGCAGTATTTT
CASSIGRRLITDTQYF
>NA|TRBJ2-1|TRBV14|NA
TGTGCCAGCAGCCAAGCCTGGGCGGGGTTCTCCTACAATGAGCAGTTCTTC
CASSQAWAGFSYNEQFF
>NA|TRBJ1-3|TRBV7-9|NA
TGTGCCAGCAGACGAGCAGATTCTGGAAACACCATATATTTT
CASRRADSGNTIYF
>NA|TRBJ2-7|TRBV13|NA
TGTGCCAGCAGCTCCACGGAGATGGCTAACTACGAGCAGTACTTC
CASSSTEMANYEQYF
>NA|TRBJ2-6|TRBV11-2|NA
TGTGCCAGCAGCTTAGATTTTGGGGCCGGGGCCAACGTCCTGACTTTC
CASSLDFGAGANVLTF
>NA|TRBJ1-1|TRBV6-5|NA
TGTGCCAGCAGCTCGACATCCTGGGGTGGCACTGAAGCTTTCTTT
CASSSTSWGGTEAFF
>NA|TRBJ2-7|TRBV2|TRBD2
TGTGCCAGTCTGTCCGGGGGGTTGTACGAGCAGTACTTC
CASLSGGLYEQYF
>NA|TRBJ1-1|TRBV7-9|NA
TGTGCCAGCAGCTTAGCCCCCGAAGCTTTCTTT
CASSLAPEAFF
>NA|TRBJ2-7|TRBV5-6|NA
TGTGCCAGCAGCGCCAACCCGAGGTCCGAGCAGTACTTC
CASSANPRSEQYF
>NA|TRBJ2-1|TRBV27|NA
TGTGCCAGCAGTTCCGAAAGTGGGCAAGGGGACAATGAGCAGTTCTTC
CASSSESGQGDNEQFF
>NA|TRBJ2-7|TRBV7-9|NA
TGTGCCAGCAGCTTAGCGGCAGGGGACTTATACGAGCAGTACTTC
CASSLAAGDLYEQYF
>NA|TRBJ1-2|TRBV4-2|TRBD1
TGTGCCAGCAGCCAAGTATGGTTCCGGGACAGGGGCATCTATGGCTACACCTTC
CASSQVWFRDRGIYGYTF
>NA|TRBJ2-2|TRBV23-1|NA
TGCGCCAGAGGGAACACCGGGGAGCTGTTTTTT
CARGNTGELFF
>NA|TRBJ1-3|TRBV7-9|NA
TGTGCCAGCAGCTTAACGGTCGAACGGGAAGTCTCTGGAAACACCATATATTTT
CASSLTVEREVSGNTIYF
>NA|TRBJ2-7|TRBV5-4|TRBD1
TGCGCCAGCAGCTACGGACAGGGACGCGACGAGCAGTACTTC
CASSYGQGRDEQYF
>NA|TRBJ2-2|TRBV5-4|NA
TGTGCCACCAGGACGGGGAACACCGGGGAGCTGTTTTTT
CATRTGNTGELFF
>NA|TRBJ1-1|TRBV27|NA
TGTGCCAGCAGTCCCCTAGGGGGGAACACTGAAGCTTTCTTT
CASSPLGGNTEAFF
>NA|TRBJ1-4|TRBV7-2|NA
TGTGCCAGCAGCAAGAGGATGCCGGGGGAAAAACTGTTTTTT
CASSKRMPGEKLFF
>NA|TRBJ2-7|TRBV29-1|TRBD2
TGCAGCTACGGGACTAGCGGGCTTTACGAGCAGTACTTC
CSYGTSGLYEQYF
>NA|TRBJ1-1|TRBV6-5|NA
TGTGCCAGCAGTTACTCGAGTCCGGGTTGGACTGAAGCTTTCTTT
CASSYSSPGWTEAFF
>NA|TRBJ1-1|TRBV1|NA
TGCACCAGCAGCCAAGCGGACAGGGGCAACACTGAAGCTTTCTTT
CTSSQADRGNTEAFF
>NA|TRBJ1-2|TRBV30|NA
TGTGCCTGGAGAAGGAAGGACATAGATCACTATGGCTACACCTTC
CAWRRKDIDHYGYTF
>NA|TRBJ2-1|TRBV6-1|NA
TGTGCCAGCGACAGCTCCTACAATGAGCAGTTCTTC
CASDSSYNEQFF
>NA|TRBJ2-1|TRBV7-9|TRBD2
TGTGCCAGCAGCCTAACTTCTGGCGGGGGAGACTACAATGAGCAGTTCTTC
CASSLTSGGGDYNEQFF
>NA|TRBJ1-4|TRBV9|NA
TGTGCCAGCAGCGTAGATAATGGGGAAGGGGATGAAAAACTGTTTTTT
CASSVDNGEGDEKLFF
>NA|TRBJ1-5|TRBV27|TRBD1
TGTGCCAGCAGTTATGACAGGGGCAATCAGCCCCAGCATTTT
CASSYDRGNQPQHF
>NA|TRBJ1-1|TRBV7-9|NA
TGTGCCAGCAGCAGCCGGGACATGAACACTGAAGCTTTCTTT
CASSSRDMNTEAFF
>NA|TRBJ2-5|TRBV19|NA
TGTGCCAGTAGTCCCGGCCTCGGACAGACCCAGTACTTC
CASSPGLGQTQYF
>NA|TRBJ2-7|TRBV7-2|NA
TGTGCCAGCAGCCTAGGGGGGGGTGAGCAGTACTTC
CASSLGGGEQYF
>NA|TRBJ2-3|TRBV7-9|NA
TGTGCCAGCAGCTTACCAGCCGGCGCAGATACGCAGTATTTT
CASSLPAGADTQYF
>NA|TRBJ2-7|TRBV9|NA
TGTGCCAGCAGCGTAGACGGGTTGAGCTCCTACGAGCAGTACTTC
CASSVDGLSSYEQYF
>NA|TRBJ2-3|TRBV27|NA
TGTGCCAGACGCGCACAGACCCACACAGATACGCAGTATTTT
CARRAQTHTDTQYF
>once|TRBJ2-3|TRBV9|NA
TGTGCCAGCAGCGTACTAGCGATTAGCACAGATACGCAGTATTTT
CASSVLAISTDTQYF
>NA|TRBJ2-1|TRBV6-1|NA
TGTGCCAGCAGTGATTCGAGTAGCGGAAACAATGAGCAGTTCTTC
CASSDSSSGNNEQFF
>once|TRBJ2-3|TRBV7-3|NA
TGTGCCAGCAGCTTAGATGGGAGCCCGTTGGGGGATACGCAGTATTTT
CASSLDGSPLGDTQYF
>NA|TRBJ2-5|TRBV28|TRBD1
TGTGCCAGCAGTTTCCTGTCCGGACAGGCGAGGGAGACCCAGTACTTC
CASSFLSGQARETQYF
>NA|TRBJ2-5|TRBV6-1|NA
TGTGCCAGCAGTGAAATCGGGGGCCACCACATCGAGACCCAGTACTTC
CASSEIGGHHIETQYF
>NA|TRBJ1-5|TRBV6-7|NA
TGTGCCACTTTTCGAGGGGAGAGCAATCAGCCCCAGCATTTT
CATFRGESNQPQHF
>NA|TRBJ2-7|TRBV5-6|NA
TGTGCCAGCAGCCCCTGGGGGAGTTATTCCTACGAGCAGTACTTC
CASSPWGSYSYEQYF
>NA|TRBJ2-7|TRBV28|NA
TGTGCCAGCAGTTCCCTGCGCACTTGGTCCTACGAGCAGTACTTC
CASSSLRTWSYEQYF
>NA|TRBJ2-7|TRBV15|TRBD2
TGTGCCACCAGCACGGCCGGGCTAGCGGTCTACGAGCAGTACTTC
CATSTAGLAVYEQYF
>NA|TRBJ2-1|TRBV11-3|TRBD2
TGTGCCAGCGTGACTAGCGGGAGTTTCTACAATGAGCAGTTCTTC
CASVTSGSFYNEQFF
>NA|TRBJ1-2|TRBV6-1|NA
TGTGCCAGCAAGGAAGGGTTGAGCTATGGCTACACCTTC
CASKEGLSYGYTF
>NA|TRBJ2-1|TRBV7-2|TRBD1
TGTGCCAGCAGCATCGGACAGGGTGCCTACAATGAGCAGTTCTTC
CASSIGQGAYNEQFF
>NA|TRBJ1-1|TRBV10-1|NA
TGCGCCAGCAGTGAGTCGTCGGGGATCACTGAAGCTTTCTTT
CASSESSGITEAFF
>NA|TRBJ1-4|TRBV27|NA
TGTGCCAGCAGTTTATCGGGGGGTGAAAAACTGTTTTTT
CASSLSGGEKLFF
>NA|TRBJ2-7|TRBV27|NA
TGTGCCAGCAGTTACCTATACCTCCAGACCTACGAGCAGTACTTC
CASSYLYLQTYEQYF
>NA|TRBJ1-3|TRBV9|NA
TGTGCCAGCAGCGACCCTGACCACGGAAACACCATATATTTT
CASSDPDHGNTIYF
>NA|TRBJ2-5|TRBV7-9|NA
TGTGCCAGCAGCTTAGCGGCTGGGGTCGGAGAAGAGACCCAGTACTTC
CASSLAAGVGEETQYF
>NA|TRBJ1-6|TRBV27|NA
TGTGCCAGCAGAGGATCGGGCTATAATTCACCCCTCCACTTT
CASRGSGYNSPLHF
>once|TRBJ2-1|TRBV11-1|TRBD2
TGTGCCAGCAGCCTCCTAGCGGCTTCCTACAATGAGCAGTTCTTC
CASSLLAASYNEQFF
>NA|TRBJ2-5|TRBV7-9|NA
TGTGCCAGCACAGAGTCCCAAGAGACCCAGTACTTC
CASTESQETQYF
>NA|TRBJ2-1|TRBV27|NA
TGTGCCAGCAGTTTAACGGGGGCGACCTACAATGAGCAGTTCTTC
CASSLTGATYNEQFF
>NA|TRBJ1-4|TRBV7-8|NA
TGTGCCAGCAGCTTCGTTCGGGGGCCGGGCCATGCGGAGGAAAAACTGTTTTTT
CASSFVRGPGHAEEKLFF
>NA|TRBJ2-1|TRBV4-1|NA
TGCGCCAGCAGCCAAGAACCGGGGGCACACAATGAGCAGTTCTTC
CASSQEPGAHNEQFF
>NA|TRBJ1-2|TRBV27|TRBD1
TGTGCCAGCAGCCTCGGACAGGGGAGTATCTACACCTTC
CASSLGQGSIYTF
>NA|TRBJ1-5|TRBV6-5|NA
TGTGCCAGCAGTTCTGGACAGAGAAGCAATCAGCCCCAGCATTTT
CASSSGQRSNQPQHF